The text below deals with one T cell receptor (beta chain). It lacks a known antigen. Per-nucleotide qualities are absent, and no much larger clonotype sits a single base away. Libraries were made using 5' RACE. The instrument was an Illumina HiSeq 2500. The second PCR ran for roughly 7 to 12 cycles and used a J-beta primer mix along with a sample-barcoded 5' primer. A unique molecular identifier was introduced onto each TCR beta cDNA molecule by a template-switch 5' adaptor carrying 12 random nucleotides. Each sample yielded at least 2.5 million CDR3-containing paired-end reads. All of the RNA was converted into first-strand cDNA using the Mint cDNA synthesis kit, with a TRBC-specific oligonucleotide serving as the primer. Following uracil-DNA glycosylase treatment, a first 18-cycle PCR with universal primers M1SS and BC2_uni_R was performed on all cDNA. As for the original processing: Each sample was normalized by randomly selecting 1 million high-quality reads, each carrying a distinct molecular identifier. Reads with shared molecular identifiers were discarded instead of being binned into consensus sequences. MiTCR, run with a Q25 quality threshold and the strictest error-elimination algorithm, handled CDR3 identification, clonotype clustering and error correction. A nonparametric unseen species model with Euler transformation was used to estimate a lower bound on total TCR beta diversity. The public reads were reanalyzed by TCRdb: fastp trimming at Q25, MiXCR alignment, in-frame beta chains only. CDR3 protein duplicates are merged, each entry listing the most common genes and DNA. TCRdb, rather than the study authors, made the V and J calls. In all, the sample holds over a million distinct CDR3 sequences, and 40% to 45% of those were seen once. Approximately 17% of the sample belongs to the ten largest clones.

The data derive from a study of blood T cells in healthy people across ages (dated by TCRdb to between 2014 and 2017). Looking at the study overall: Template switching captured roughly one uniquely barcoded TCR beta cDNA molecule per two T cells in model experiments. The study measured age-related changes in TCR beta repertoire diversity using deep sequencing normalized with unique cDNA molecular identifiers. Four age groups were formed from the donors: young (average approximately 15 years), middle-aged (approximately 39), aged (under 70) and long-lived (82). Donors of different ages were randomly distributed across sequencing lanes to avoid experimental bias. For two donors (one aged 18 to 30 and one aged 80 or older), the study analyzed two additional independent replicas of 1 million unique cDNA reads from the same blood draw. Study-level results and caveats: As age increased, observed TCR beta diversity per million T cells dropped in a roughly linear way, and a significant reduction was already evident by age around 41. Since profiling was done on bulk unsorted PBMCs, naive and antigen-experienced compartments could not be conclusively compared. The long-lived group showed more naive CD4+ T cells, fewer expanded clones and increased TCR diversity than the aged group, suggesting age selection. Estimates of total diversity based on one million sequenced T cells were regarded as lower bounds and as underestimates. Donor CMV infection status was unknown, potentially confounding age-related changes in expanded clonotypes. Observed TCR beta diversity correlated strongly with the percentage of naive T cells measured by flow cytometry.

The 39 donors, aged roughly 6 to 100 years, were systemically healthy Caucasian individuals from Russia. Roughly 11 milliliters of peripheral blood were drawn from each donor into EDTA-treated Vacutainer tubes. Ficoll-Paque density-gradient centrifugation was used to isolate PBMCs, with at least 6.5 million per sample. Trizol reagent was used to extract total RNA from the PBMCs, yielding at least 5 micrograms per sample. For every donor, flow cytometry on a PBMC aliquot measured the percentage of naive CD45RAhigh/CD27high T cells. The junction shows trimming of 2 bases on V and 4 bases on J, plus 11 bases between the germline ends. The CDR3 measures 14 amino acids from cysteine to phenylalanine. This entry keeps only the CDR3 DNA: 42 bases, framed from base 1. CDR1 and CDR2 were assigned from the germline V gene (reference sequence) as MNHEY and SMNVEV.

This receptor was identified in a woman aged 55-75 years in good health. Sequenced input: blood. The receptor chain draws on TRBV27 and TRBJ2-5, with TRBD1 perhaps the D gene, on 5 matching bases. The nucleotide sequence reads as follows: TGTGCCAGCAGTTTAGCTTCAGGGTTAGAGACCCAGTACTTC. It encodes CASSLASGLETQYF.